This passage covers 22 T cell receptor beta chains from one sample sequenced in a study of shared clonotypes between healthy human individuals. Sequenced by immunoSEQ multiplex PCR; TCRdb stores in-frame clones only, minus some. The data contain more than 1,200,000 clones, around 98.5% of them seen just once; the ten biggest clones take up about 0.4%. Sequencing was performed on naive CD4+ T cells sorted from blood. Subset here: CD45RA+ positively selected. These receptors all come from a man in his thirties or forties in good health.

J is TRBJ2-7 and V is TRBV7-3; D is unresolved. V was clipped by 10 bases and J by 0 bases, with 19 bases between them. CDR3 length equals 15 residues. Germline CDR1 is SGHTA and CDR2 is FQGTGA. The CDR3 is CATVGIAHYSYEQYF. The CDR3 nucleotides read TGTGCCACCGTGGGTATAGCTCATTACTCCTACGAGCAGTACTTC.

The rearrangement uses TRBV7-9 and TRBJ2-1, with 7 positions matching TRBD1. Per germline, CDR1 SEHNR and CDR2 FQNEAQ (reference sequence). The CDR3 sequence is 13 residues long. V dropped 4 bases and J dropped 9; count of bases not matched to a gene: 6. CDR3 sequence: CASSSTGKGEQFF. The CDR3 nucleotides read TGTGCCAGCAGCTCGACAGGGAAGGGTGAGCAGTTCTTC.

The genes are TRBV13 and TRBJ1-3, with 8 bases identical to TRBD1. This CDR3 comprises 16 residues. Germline-derived CDR1 and CDR2 are PRHDT and FYEKMQ (reference sequence). The J segment lost 2 bases and the V segment lost 3 bases, leaving 6 bases of the junction unmatched. The CDR3 DNA sequence: TGTGCCAGCAGCTTCCGACAGGGGAAGGCTGGAAACACCATATATTTT. It encodes CASSFRQGKAGNTIYF.

The table lists this clone with a count of one. J is TRBJ2-5 and V is TRBV5-1; TRBD2 might be the D (6 bases). Germline loops: CDR1 SGHRS, CDR2 YFSETQ. This CDR3 spans 14 amino acids. V lost 2 bases, J lost 2 bases, and 10 bases lay in between. The CDR3 spells CASSFYGGQETQYF. CDR3 in DNA: TGCGCCAGCAGCTTCTACGGGGGTCAAGAGACCCAGTACTTC.

This chain connects TRBV5-1 to TRBJ2-3; D call uncertain. The V and J ends lost 0 bases and 5 bases respectively, with 13 bases between them. Germline V gene lookup returns CDR1 SGHRS and CDR2 YFSETQ. This CDR3 contains 15 residues. The CDR3 is CASSLVLMTQDTQYF. The DNA for the CDR3 is TGCGCCAGCAGCTTGGTTCTCATGACCCAAGATACGCAGTATTTT.

This sequence joins TRBV18 and TRBJ2-7; 7 positions match TRBD1. Germline V CDR1 and CDR2: KGHSH, LQKENI. V was pared by 1 base and J by 2 bases, with 5 bases of the junction left unmatched. This CDR3 region has 15 residues. CDR3 DNA: TGTGCCAGCTCACCACGGGACAGCGGAACCTACGAGCAGTACTTC. Its protein product is CASSPRDSGTYEQYF.

Comments on this clone: Other DNA sequences in this specimen translate into the identical CDR3. This chain uses TRBV7-9 with TRBJ2-7, with 7 bases that match TRBD1. Germline CDR1 SEHNR, CDR2 FQNEAQ (reference sequence). The CDR3 is made up of 14 amino acids. Trimming cost V 5 bases and J 1 base; bases outside gene matches: 5. The CDR3 loop is CASSPRTGSYEQYF. The CDR3 region has the DNA TGTGCCAGCAGCCCCCGGACAGGTTCCTACGAGCAGTACTTC. The whole variable domain, filled in from reference TRBV7-9 and TRBJ2-7, reads DTGVSQNPRHKITKRGQNVTFRCDPISEHNRLYWYRQTLGQGPEFLTYFQNEAQLEKSRLLSDRFSAERPKGSFSTLEIQRTEQGDSAMYLCASSPRTGSYEQYFGPGTRLTVT.

This rearrangement joins TRBV7-9 to TRBJ2-1; TRBD1 agrees at 8 bases. The V gene end was trimmed by 6 bases and the J gene end by 7 bases; junction bases not matched to a gene: 17. This CDR3 is 17 amino acids long. Germline-derived CDR1 and CDR2 are SEHNR and FQNEAQ (reference sequence). The CDR3 loop is CASSLIRGTGKMNEQFF. CDR3 nucleotide sequence: TGTGCCAGCAGTTTAATTAGGGGGACAGGTAAGATGAATGAGCAGTTCTTC.

As concerns this clone: Other DNA sequences within the sample encode an identical CDR3. CDR3 DNA sequence: TGTGCCAGCTCACCCAACACAGATACGCAGTATTTT. It codes for CASSPNTDTQYF. The chain combines TRBV18 with TRBJ2-3; D is ambiguous. CDR3 length: 12 amino acids. The germline V gene encodes CDR1 KGHSH and CDR2 LQKENI. Trimming took off 3 bases at V and 2 bases at J, with 3 bases between the two ends. Looking up the rest from reference TRBV18 and TRBJ2-3 gives the full variable domain: NAGVMQNPRHLVRRRGQEARLRCSPMKGHSHVYWYRQLPEEGLKFMVYLQKENIIDESGMPKERFSAEFPKEGPSILRIQQVVRGDSAAYFCASSPNTDTQYFGPGTRLTVL.

The J gene is TRBJ2-5, the V gene TRBV5-1, with 10 bases matching TRBD1. Trimming cost V 4 bases and J 3 bases; bases outside gene matches: 6. The CDR3 runs 15 residues. CDR1 and CDR2 from the germline V gene are SGHRS and YFSETQ. CDR3 sequence reads: CASSRQGATEETQYF. The CDR3 DNA sequence: TGCGCCAGCAGCCGACAGGGGGCGACAGAAGAGACCCAGTACTTC.

The rearrangement links TRBV5-5 to TRBJ1-5; 8 bases are a match to TRBD1. V gave up 4 bases and J gave up 6 bases; unmatched junction bases: 12. CDR1 SGHKS and CDR2 YYEKEE come from the germline V gene (reference sequence). The CDR3 has 16 residues. CDR3 DNA sequence: TGTGCCAGCAGCGCAGGGGGCGGCAATCCAAGTCAGCCCCAGCATTTT. It is translated as CASSAGGGNPSQPQHF.

Here the CDR3 DNA reads TGTGCCAGCAGCTTACACGCGGCCCCTACTGAAGCTTTCTTT. Protein product: CASSLHAAPTEAFF. The V gene is TRBV7-3, the J gene TRBJ1-1; no reliable D call. With 2 bases removed from V and 5 bases from J, the gap between germline ends came to 12 bases. CDR3 length equals 14 residues. The germline CDR1 and CDR2 sequences are SGHTA and FQGTGA.

The CDR3 reads CASSAPQSGHEQFF. The CDR3 coding sequence is TGTGCCAGCAGCGCCCCTCAGTCAGGCCATGAGCAGTTCTTC. This chain links TRBV7-9 with TRBJ2-1, with D unclear. The CDR3 runs to 14 residues. Germline V gene lookup returns CDR1 SEHNR and CDR2 FQNEAQ (reference sequence). Trimming pared 5 bases from V and 8 bases from J, leaving 16 bases between.

V is TRBV7-9 and J is TRBJ2-7; D is perhaps TRBD1 (6 bases). V shed 3 bases and J shed 3 bases, with 15 bases lying between them. The CDR3 has 15 amino acids. Germline V lookup: CDR1 SEHNR, CDR2 FQNEAQ (reference sequence). CDR3 coding DNA: TGTGCCAGCAGCTTCATCAGGGGTTCGGACTACGAGCAGTACTTC. Its translation is CASSFIRGSDYEQYF.

The gene calls are TRBV9 and TRBJ2-2; 12 nucleotides line up with TRBD2. The germline gives CDR1 SGDLS, CDR2 YYNGEE. This CDR3 spans 18 amino acids. After removal of 0 bases from V and 3 bases from J, the junction contained 6 bases not matched to a gene. In DNA, the CDR3 is TGTGCCAGCAGCGTAGCTAGCGGGAGGGCCCTCGACACCGGGGAGCTGTTTTTT. This gives the protein CASSVASGRALDTGELFF.

The chain has TRBV6-9 and TRBJ2-7; D could derive from TRBD1 or TRBD2 (6 bases each). Germline CDR1 reads MNHGY; CDR2 reads SVAAGI. CDR3 size: 14 residues. V lost 8 bases and J lost 3, with 17 bases in between. The CDR3 coding sequence is TGTGCCAGCCTGGGGGGCAGCAGGTACTACGAGCAGTACTTC. Translated, it gives CASLGGSRYYEQYF.

The rearrangement uses TRBV11-2 and TRBJ1-2; 8 positions agree with TRBD1. The CDR3 covers 16 residues. Germline V lookup: CDR1 SGHAT, CDR2 FQNNGV. J was trimmed by 3 bases and V by 3 bases; bases with no gene match: 9. The CDR3 DNA sequence: TGTGCCAGCAGCTTGGTGTGGCAGGGGGCAGACTATGGCTACACCTTC. This sequence encodes CASSLVWQGADYGYTF.

This clone showed up just a few times. The chain is built from TRBV18 and TRBJ1-2, with D tentatively TRBD1 (6 bases). CDR3 length equals 13 residues. The V end lost 5 bases, the J end lost 8 bases, and 15 bases lay between the germline ends. The germline gives CDR1 KGHSH, CDR2 LQKENI. CDR3 sequence: CASSTQGMGGYTF. Here the CDR3 DNA reads TGTGCCAGCTCAACCCAGGGGATGGGAGGCTACACCTTC.

The gene calls are TRBV28 and TRBJ2-1; D possibly corresponds to TRBD2 (5 bases). V was trimmed by 6 bases and J by 9 bases, leaving 18 bases between them. The CDR3 sequence is 14 residues long. In germline, CDR1 is MDHEN, CDR2 SYDVKM. CDR3 bases: TGTGCCAGCAGCCCTCCGGGAATTTTGGGTGAGCAGTTCTTC. It specifies CASSPPGILGEQFF.

V is TRBV7-2 and J is TRBJ2-5, with 10 bases matching TRBD2. With 4 bases clipped from V and 4 bases from J, the junction kept 9 bases outside the gene matches. CDR1 is SGHTA, CDR2 FQGNSA, per germline. The CDR3 has 16 amino acids. The CDR3 reads CASSYRSSGRTETQYF. DNA for the CDR3: TGTGCCAGCAGCTACCGAAGTAGCGGGAGGACAGAGACCCAGTACTTC. The whole variable domain, remainder taken from reference TRBV7-2 and TRBJ2-5, is GAGVSQSPSNKVTEKGKDVELRCDPISGHTALYWYRQSLGQGLEFLIYFQGNSAPDKSGLPSDRFSAERTGGSVSTLTIQRTQQEDSAVYLCASSYRSSGRTETQYFGPGTRLLVL.

This clone is a singleton in its sample. The gene calls are TRBV6-5 and TRBJ2-7; TRBD2 agrees at 7 bases. CDR1 MNHEY and CDR2 SVGAGI come from the germline V gene. After removal of 8 bases from V and 2 bases from J, the junction contained 9 bases not matched to a gene. The CDR3 runs to 14 residues. The CDR3 DNA reads as TGTGCCAGCGGGATCCAGCGGGGAACCTACGAGCAGTACTTC. Its translation: CASGIQRGTYEQYF.

V and J are TRBV7-9 and TRBJ2-2, with TRBD1 matching 9 bases. Looked up from germline, CDR1 is SEHNR and CDR2 is FQNEAQ (reference sequence). The CDR3 spans 16 residues. V trimming: 6 bases; J trimming: 4 bases; junction bases outside the gene matches: 9. The CDR3 nucleotides are TGTGCCAGCAGTTACCGGACAGGGGTAGCCACCGGGGAGCTGTTTTTT. Translating it yields CASSYRTGVATGELFF.